Listed here are 2 T cell receptor beta chains from one sample, sequenced in a study of T cells in Graves' hyperthyroidism and ophthalmopathy. From RNA transcripts, TCR beta CDR3 regions were amplified. An initial round of RT-PCR targeting the TCR CDR3 relied on the HTBI primer set. TCRdb redid the calling of the multiplex PCR reads with MiXCR, one entry per CDR3 protein. The profile shows roughly 350,000 distinct CDR3 sequences, approximately 14% of them singletons. The sequencing input was blood. These receptors originate from a woman aged 25-40 years with Graves' hyperthyroidism.

The chain joins TRBV7-3 to TRBJ2-5; 10 bases align to TRBD2. V lost 3 bases to trimming and J lost 6 bases; unmatched junction nucleotides: 7. The germline V gene encodes CDR1 SGHTA and CDR2 FQGTGA. The CDR3 extends over 15 amino acids. The CDR3 is CASSFQAGGYKTQYF. The CDR3 DNA follows: TGTGCCAGCAGCTTCCAAGCGGGAGGGTACAAGACCCAGTACTTC.

At least ten counts were recorded for this clonotype. The rearrangement links TRBV5-1 to TRBJ2-1; D is possibly TRBD1 (6 bases). This CDR3 region has 15 residues. The V gene lost 3 bases and the J gene lost 7 bases, with 17 bases spanning the gap. Germline V gene lookup returns CDR1 SGHRS and CDR2 YFSETQ. This chain's CDR3 is CASSWGTGQSNEQFF. For the CDR3, the DNA is TGCGCCAGCAGCTGGGGAACAGGGCAAAGTAATGAGCAGTTCTTC. Full variable domain (outside the CDR3, taken from reference TRBV5-1 and TRBJ2-1): KAGVTQTPRYLIKTRGQQVTLSCSPISGHRSVSWYQQTPGQGLQFLFEYFSETQRNKGNFPGRFSGRQFSNSRSEMNVSTLELGDSALYLCASSWGTGQSNEQFFGPGTRLTVL.